This is a list of T cell receptor beta chains from one sample in a study of cytomegalovirus exposure and HLA in healthy donors. Some clones are missing from TCRdb's copy, which holds only in-frame ones; the method was immunoSEQ multiplex PCR. The sample has around 70,000 clones; the top ten hold roughly 5%. Sequencing was done on a sample of PBMCs. The receptors were gathered from a man aged 35-49 years in good health and CMV-seronegative. Both conserved end residues are part of each CDR3. The D gene is left open where the match is weak.

d_call: NA
v_call: TRBV15
j_call: TRBJ1-4
cdr3_aa: CATAPRTNEKLFF

d_call: TRBD2
v_call: TRBV9
j_call: TRBJ2-1
cdr3_aa: CASSVSGLSYNEQFF

d_call: TRBD1
v_call: TRBV30
j_call: TRBJ1-1
cdr3_aa: CAWTHGDRAGEAFF

d_call: TRBD2
v_call: TRBV5-4
j_call: TRBJ2-2
cdr3_aa: CASSGTSGVLDGELFF

d_call: NA
v_call: TRBV18
j_call: TRBJ1-3
cdr3_aa: CASSPDSSGNTIYF

d_call: TRBD1
v_call: TRBV19
j_call: TRBJ2-7
cdr3_aa: CASTGTEGSYEQYF

d_call: NA
v_call: TRBV6-1
j_call: TRBJ2-3
cdr3_aa: CASSDDGGTDTQYF

d_call: TRBD1
v_call: TRBV2
j_call: TRBJ2-2
cdr3_aa: CASRGRDRGPTGELFF

d_call: TRBD2
v_call: TRBV4-2
j_call: TRBJ2-3
cdr3_aa: CASSQDFSGPGGTDTQYF

d_call: TRBD1
v_call: TRBV29-1
j_call: TRBJ1-1
cdr3_aa: CSVGGRQGAIPNTEAFF

d_call: NA
v_call: TRBV5-1
j_call: TRBJ2-1
cdr3_aa: CASSDQRISYNEQFF

d_call: NA
v_call: TRBV6-4
j_call: TRBJ2-7
cdr3_aa: CASRKTARYEQYF

d_call: TRBD1
v_call: TRBV6-1
j_call: TRBJ2-3
cdr3_aa: CASSSGQGAVDTQYF

d_call: TRBD2
v_call: TRBV19
j_call: TRBJ2-3
cdr3_aa: CASSIAPRMTSGGANTQYF

d_call: TRBD1
v_call: TRBV5-6
j_call: TRBJ2-7
cdr3_aa: CASSLRGTGGLTYEQYF

d_call: NA
v_call: TRBV27
j_call: TRBJ2-6
cdr3_aa: CASKYDRGAGANVLTF

d_call: TRBD1
v_call: TRBV5-1
j_call: TRBJ2-2
cdr3_aa: CASSFRDRGGNTGELFF

d_call: NA
v_call: TRBV7-2
j_call: TRBJ1-1
cdr3_aa: CASSLAQNTEAFF

d_call: NA
v_call: TRBV12-2
j_call: TRBJ1-5
cdr3_aa: CASRSRQGKTLDQPQHF

d_call: NA
v_call: TRBV10-3
j_call: TRBJ2-1
cdr3_aa: CAISGVDNEQFF

d_call: TRBD2
v_call: TRBV7-2
j_call: TRBJ2-7
cdr3_aa: CASSSSAAGGLGQYF

d_call: NA
v_call: TRBV5-4
j_call: TRBJ1-2
cdr3_aa: CASSFIEAAYGYTF

d_call: NA
v_call: TRBV15
j_call: TRBJ1-4
cdr3_aa: CATSRDKPINEKLFF

d_call: NA
v_call: TRBV28
j_call: TRBJ2-1
cdr3_aa: CASRPQGSLSYNEQFF

d_call: TRBD2
v_call: TRBV5-4
j_call: TRBJ2-7
cdr3_aa: CASKIPTSDEQYF

d_call: NA
v_call: TRBV18
j_call: TRBJ1-3
cdr3_aa: CASSPESGGSGNTIYF

d_call: NA
v_call: TRBV7-6
j_call: TRBJ2-1
cdr3_aa: CASSLALYNEQFF

d_call: TRBD1
v_call: TRBV15
j_call: TRBJ1-6
cdr3_aa: CATRPGQARGSLHF

d_call: TRBD2
v_call: TRBV5-4
j_call: TRBJ2-1
cdr3_aa: CASSGGTSGDYNEQFF

d_call: TRBD1
v_call: TRBV4-2
j_call: TRBJ1-1
cdr3_aa: CASSQDPGQDTEAFF

d_call: TRBD1
v_call: TRBV19
j_call: TRBJ1-5
cdr3_aa: CASSVTGGANQPQHF

d_call: NA
v_call: TRBV10-3
j_call: TRBJ2-3
cdr3_aa: CAISEDSLSTDTQYF

d_call: TRBD1
v_call: TRBV6-5
j_call: TRBJ2-1
cdr3_aa: CASSLDRGFYNEQFF

d_call: TRBD1
v_call: TRBV13
j_call: TRBJ1-1
cdr3_aa: CASSSYRQGVTEAFF

d_call: TRBD1
v_call: TRBV10-1
j_call: TRBJ1-1
cdr3_aa: CASRGTKDRAEAFF

d_call: TRBD2
v_call: TRBV7-7
j_call: TRBJ2-2
cdr3_aa: CASSPVGLAANTGELFF

d_call: TRBD2
v_call: TRBV4-3
j_call: TRBJ2-7
cdr3_aa: CASSQGIPVLGLAFEQYF

d_call: NA
v_call: TRBV7-2
j_call: TRBJ1-4
cdr3_aa: CASSSKRHEKLFF

d_call: TRBD2
v_call: TRBV5-4
j_call: TRBJ2-5
cdr3_aa: CASQLANQETQYF

d_call: NA
v_call: TRBV30
j_call: TRBJ1-1
cdr3_aa: CAWSVRLTLGTEAFF

d_call: NA
v_call: TRBV4-3
j_call: TRBJ1-6
cdr3_aa: CASSQVTDSPLHF